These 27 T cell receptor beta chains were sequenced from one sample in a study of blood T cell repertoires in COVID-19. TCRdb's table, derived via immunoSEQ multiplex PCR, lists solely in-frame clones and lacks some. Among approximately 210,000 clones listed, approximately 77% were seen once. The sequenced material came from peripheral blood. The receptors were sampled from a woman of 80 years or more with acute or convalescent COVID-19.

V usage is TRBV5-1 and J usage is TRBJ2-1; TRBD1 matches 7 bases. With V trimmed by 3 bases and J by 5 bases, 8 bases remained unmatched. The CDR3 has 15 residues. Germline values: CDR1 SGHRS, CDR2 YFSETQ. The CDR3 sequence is CASSSTGVGHNEQFF. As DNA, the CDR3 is TGCGCCAGCAGCTCAACAGGGGTAGGGCACAATGAGCAGTTCTTC.

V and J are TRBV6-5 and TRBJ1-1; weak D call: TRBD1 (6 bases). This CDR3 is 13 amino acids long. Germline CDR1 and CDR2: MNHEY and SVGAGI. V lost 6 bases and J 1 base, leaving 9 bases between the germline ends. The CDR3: CASRTDRNTEAFF. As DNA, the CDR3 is TGTGCCAGCAGGACGGACAGGAACACTGAAGCTTTCTTT.

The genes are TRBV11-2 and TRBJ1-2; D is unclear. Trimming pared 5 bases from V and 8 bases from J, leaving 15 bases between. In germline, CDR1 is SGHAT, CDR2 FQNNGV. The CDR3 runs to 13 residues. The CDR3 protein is CASSPPYSSGYTF. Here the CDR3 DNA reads TGTGCCAGCAGCCCCCCTTACTCTAGCGGCTACACCTTC.

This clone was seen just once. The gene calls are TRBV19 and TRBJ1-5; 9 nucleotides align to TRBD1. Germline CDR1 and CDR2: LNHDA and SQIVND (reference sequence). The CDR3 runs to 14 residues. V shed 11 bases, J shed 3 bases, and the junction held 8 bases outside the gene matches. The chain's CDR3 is CAATGGADNQPQHF. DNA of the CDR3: TGTGCCGCCACAGGGGGCGCGGACAATCAGCCCCAGCATTTT.

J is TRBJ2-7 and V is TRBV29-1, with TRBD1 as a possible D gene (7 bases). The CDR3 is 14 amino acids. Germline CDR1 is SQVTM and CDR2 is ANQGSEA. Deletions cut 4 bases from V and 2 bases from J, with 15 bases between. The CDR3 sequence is CSVAAGQRTYEQYF. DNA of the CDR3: TGCAGCGTTGCCGCGGGACAGCGAACCTACGAGCAGTACTTC.

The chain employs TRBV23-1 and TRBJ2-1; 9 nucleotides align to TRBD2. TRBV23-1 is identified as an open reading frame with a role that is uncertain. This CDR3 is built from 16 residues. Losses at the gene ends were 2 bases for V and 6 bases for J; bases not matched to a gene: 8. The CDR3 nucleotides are TGCGCCAGCAGTCAAGCTAGGGCGGGGGGGCCCAATGAGCAGTTCTTC. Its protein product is CASSQARAGGPNEQFF.

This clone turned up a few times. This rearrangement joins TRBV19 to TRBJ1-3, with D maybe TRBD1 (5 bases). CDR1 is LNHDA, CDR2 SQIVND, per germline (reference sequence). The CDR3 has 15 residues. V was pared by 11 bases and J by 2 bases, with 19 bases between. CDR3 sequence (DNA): TGTGCCTGCGAAAAGCAGGGTAATGCTGGAAACACCATATATTTT. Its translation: CACEKQGNAGNTIYF. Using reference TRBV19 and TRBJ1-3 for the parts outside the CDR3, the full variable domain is DGGITQSPKYLFRKEGQNVTLSCEQNLNHDAMYWYRQDPGQGLRLIYYSQIVNDFQKGDIAEGYSVSREKKESFPLTVTSAQKNPTAFYLCACEKQGNAGNTIYFGEGSWLTVV.

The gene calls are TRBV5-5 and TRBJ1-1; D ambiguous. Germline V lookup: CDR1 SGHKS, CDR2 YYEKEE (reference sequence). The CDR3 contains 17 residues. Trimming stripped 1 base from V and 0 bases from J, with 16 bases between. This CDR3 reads CASSLIGGGQLNTEAFF. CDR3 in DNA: TGTGCCAGCAGCTTGATCGGAGGTGGGCAGTTGAACACTGAAGCTTTCTTT.

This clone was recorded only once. CDR3 amino acids: CATSRDQARSETQYF. CDR3 in DNA: TGTGCCACCAGCAGAGATCAGGCCCGTTCGGAGACCCAGTACTTC. The V call is TRBV15, the J call TRBJ2-5; D is uncertain. Trimming cost V 0 bases and J 5 bases, with 13 bases left between them. This CDR3 spans 15 amino acids. Looked up from germline, CDR1 is LNHNV and CDR2 is YYDKDF (reference sequence).

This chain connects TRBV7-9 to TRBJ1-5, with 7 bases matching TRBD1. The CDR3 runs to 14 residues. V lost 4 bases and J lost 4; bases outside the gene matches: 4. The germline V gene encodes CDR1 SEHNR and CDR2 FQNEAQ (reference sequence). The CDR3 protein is CASSSTGVNQPQHF. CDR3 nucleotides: TGTGCCAGCAGCTCCACAGGGGTGAATCAGCCCCAGCATTTT. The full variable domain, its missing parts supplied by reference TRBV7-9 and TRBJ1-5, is DTGVSQNPRHKITKRGQNVTFRCDPISEHNRLYWYRQTLGQGPEFLTYFQNEAQLEKSRLLSDRFSAERPKGSFSTLEIQRTEQGDSAMYLCASSSTGVNQPQHFGDGTRLSIL.

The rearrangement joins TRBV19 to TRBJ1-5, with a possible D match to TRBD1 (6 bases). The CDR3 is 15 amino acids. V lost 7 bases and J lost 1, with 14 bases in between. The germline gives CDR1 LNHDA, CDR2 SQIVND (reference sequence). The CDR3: CASTGPQGSNQPQHF. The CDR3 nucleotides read TGTGCCAGTACCGGCCCTCAGGGGAGCAATCAGCCCCAGCATTTT. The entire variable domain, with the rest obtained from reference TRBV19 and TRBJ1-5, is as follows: DGGITQSPKYLFRKEGQNVTLSCEQNLNHDAMYWYRQDPGQGLRLIYYSQIVNDFQKGDIAEGYSVSREKKESFPLTVTSAQKNPTAFYLCASTGPQGSNQPQHFGDGTRLSIL.

CDR3: CASSQTGDPSTDTQYF. Here the CDR3 DNA reads TGTGCCAGCAGCCAGACAGGAGATCCTAGCACAGATACGCAGTATTTT. The V gene is TRBV5-4, the J gene TRBJ2-3; possible D gene TRBD1, 6 bases. Germline CDR1 is SGHNT and CDR2 is YYREEE (reference sequence). There are 16 residues in the CDR3. Trimming shortened V by 4 bases and J by 0 bases, and 15 bases separated the two germline ends. Full variable domain (rest looked up from reference TRBV5-4 and TRBJ2-3): ETGVTQSPTHLIKTRGQQVTLRCSSQSGHNTVSWYQQALGQGPQFIFQYYREEENGRGNFPPRFSGLQFPNYSSELNVNALELDDSALYLCASSQTGDPSTDTQYFGPGTRLTVL.

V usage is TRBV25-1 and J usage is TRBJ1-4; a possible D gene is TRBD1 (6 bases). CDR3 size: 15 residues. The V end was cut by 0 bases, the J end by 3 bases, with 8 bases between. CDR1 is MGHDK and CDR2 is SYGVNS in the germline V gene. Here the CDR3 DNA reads TGTGCCAGCAGTGAATACGGACAGTCTAATGAAAAACTGTTTTTT. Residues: CASSEYGQSNEKLFF.

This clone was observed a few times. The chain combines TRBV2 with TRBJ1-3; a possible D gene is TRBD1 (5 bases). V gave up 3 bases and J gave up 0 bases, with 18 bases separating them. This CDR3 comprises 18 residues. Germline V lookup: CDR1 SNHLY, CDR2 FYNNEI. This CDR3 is CASSEFGAGIDSGNTIYF. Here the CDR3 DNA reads TGTGCCAGCAGTGAGTTTGGGGCAGGGATCGACTCTGGAAACACCATATATTTT.

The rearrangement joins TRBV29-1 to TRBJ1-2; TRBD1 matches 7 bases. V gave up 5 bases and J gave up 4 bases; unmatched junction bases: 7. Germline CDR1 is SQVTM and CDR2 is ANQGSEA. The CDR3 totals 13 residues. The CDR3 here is CSVLIQGTYGYTF. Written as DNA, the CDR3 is TGCAGCGTTTTGATACAGGGGACCTATGGCTACACCTTC.

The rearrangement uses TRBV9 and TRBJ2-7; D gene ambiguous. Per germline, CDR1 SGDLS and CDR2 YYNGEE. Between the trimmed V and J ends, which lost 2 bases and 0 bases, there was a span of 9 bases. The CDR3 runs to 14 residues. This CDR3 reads CASSVNSISYEQYF. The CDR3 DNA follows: TGTGCCAGCAGCGTGAACTCGATCTCCTACGAGCAGTACTTC.

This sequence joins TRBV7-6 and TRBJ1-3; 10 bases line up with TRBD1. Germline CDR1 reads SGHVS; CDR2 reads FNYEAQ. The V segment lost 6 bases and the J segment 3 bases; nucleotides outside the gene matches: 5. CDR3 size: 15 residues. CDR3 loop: CASSYDRGLGNTIYF. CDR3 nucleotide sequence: TGTGCCAGCAGTTACGACAGGGGGCTTGGAAACACCATATATTTT.

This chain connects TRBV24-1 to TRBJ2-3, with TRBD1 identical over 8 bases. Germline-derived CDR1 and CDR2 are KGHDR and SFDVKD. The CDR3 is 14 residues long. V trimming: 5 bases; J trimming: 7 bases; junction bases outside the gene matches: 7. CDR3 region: CATSGPGQDNTQYF. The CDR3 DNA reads TGTGCCACCAGTGGCCCGGGACAGGATAATACGCAGTATTTT.

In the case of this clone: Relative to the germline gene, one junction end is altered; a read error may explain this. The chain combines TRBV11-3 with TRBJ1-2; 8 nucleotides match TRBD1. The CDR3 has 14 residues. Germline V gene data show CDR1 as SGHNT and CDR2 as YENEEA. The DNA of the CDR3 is TGTGCCAGCAGCTTAGGCACTGGGACAGGTGAAATACTCTTC. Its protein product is CASSLGTGTGEILF. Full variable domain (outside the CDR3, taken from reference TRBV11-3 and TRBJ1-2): EAGVVQSPRYKIIEKKQPVAFWCNPISGHNTLYWYLQNLGQGPELLIRYENEEAVDDSQLPKDRFSAERLKGVDSTLKIQPAELGDSAVYLCASSLGTGTGEILFGSGTRLTVV.

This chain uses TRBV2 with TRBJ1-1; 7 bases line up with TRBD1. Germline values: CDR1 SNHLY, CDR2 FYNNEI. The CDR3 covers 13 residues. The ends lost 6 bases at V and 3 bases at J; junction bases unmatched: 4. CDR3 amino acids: CASRPDRDTEAFF. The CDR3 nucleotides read TGTGCCAGCAGACCCGACAGGGACACTGAAGCTTTCTTT.

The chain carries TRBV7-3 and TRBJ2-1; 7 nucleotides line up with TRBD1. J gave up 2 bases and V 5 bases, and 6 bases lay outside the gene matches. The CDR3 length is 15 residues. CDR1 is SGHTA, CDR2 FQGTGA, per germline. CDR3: CASSPGTVAYNEQFF. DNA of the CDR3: TGTGCCAGCAGCCCAGGGACAGTCGCCTACAATGAGCAGTTCTTC.

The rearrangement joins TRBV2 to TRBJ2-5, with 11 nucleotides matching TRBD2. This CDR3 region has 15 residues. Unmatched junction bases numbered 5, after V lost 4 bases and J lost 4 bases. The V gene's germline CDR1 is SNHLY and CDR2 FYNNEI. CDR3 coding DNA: TGTGCCAGCAGTGGAGTAGCGGGGGGGATAGAGACCCAGTACTTC. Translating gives CASSGVAGGIETQYF.

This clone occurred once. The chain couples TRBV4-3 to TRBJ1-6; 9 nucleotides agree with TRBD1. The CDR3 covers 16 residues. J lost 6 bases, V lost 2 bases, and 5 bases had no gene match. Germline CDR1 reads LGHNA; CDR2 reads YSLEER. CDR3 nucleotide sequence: TGCGCCAGCAGCCAACAGGGACAGGGAGTTAATTCACCCCTCCACTTT. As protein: CASSQQGQGVNSPLHF.

The CDR3 region has the DNA TGCGCCAGCAGCCTAGCGGGGAGTGATAGCACAGATACGCAGTATTTT. This sequence encodes CASSLAGSDSTDTQYF. The chain carries TRBV5-1 and TRBJ2-3; TRBD2 matches 9 bases. V trimming: 4 bases; J trimming: 0 bases; junction bases outside the gene matches: 6. Germline V gene lookup returns CDR1 SGHRS and CDR2 YFSETQ. CDR3 length: 16 amino acids.

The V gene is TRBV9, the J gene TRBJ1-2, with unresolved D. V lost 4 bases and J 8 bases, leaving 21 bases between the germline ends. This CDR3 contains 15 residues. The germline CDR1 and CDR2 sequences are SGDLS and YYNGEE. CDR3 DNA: TGTGCCAGCAGCCCCTTCCCGGGGTCCCGATCGGGCTACACCTTC. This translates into CASSPFPGSRSGYTF.

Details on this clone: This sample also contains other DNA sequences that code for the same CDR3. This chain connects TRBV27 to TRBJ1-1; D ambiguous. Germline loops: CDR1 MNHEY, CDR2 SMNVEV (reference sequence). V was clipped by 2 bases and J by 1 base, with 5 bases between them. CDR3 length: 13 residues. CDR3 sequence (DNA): TGTGCCAGCAGTTTAACTCGGAACACTGAAGCTTTCTTT. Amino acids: CASSLTRNTEAFF.

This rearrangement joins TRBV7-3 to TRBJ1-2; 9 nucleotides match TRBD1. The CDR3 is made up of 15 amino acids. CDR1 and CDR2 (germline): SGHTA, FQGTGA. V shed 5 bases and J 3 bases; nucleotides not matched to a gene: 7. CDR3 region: CASSRTGGLDYGYTF. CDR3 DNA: TGTGCCAGCAGCCGTACAGGGGGCTTAGACTATGGCTACACCTTC.